The clone carrying this T cell receptor beta chain was observed at least ten times. To make TCR beta libraries, researchers used iRepertoire HTBI primers and Arm-PCR of CDR3 regions. TCRdb re-called the multiplex PCR reads with MiXCR, one entry per CDR3 protein. In the table there are a few hundred thousand distinct CDR3 sequences, around an eighth of which are singletons. The sample belongs to a study of regulatory T cells in long-lasting Graves disease. Time point denoted: newly diagnosed GD, antithyroid drugs for less than 3 months. RNA isolated from PBMCs was used to make the TCR library. Trimming took off 0 bases at V and 0 bases at J, with 5 bases between the two ends. Germline CDR1 reads DFQATT; CDR2 reads SNEGSKA (reference sequence). This CDR3 region has 13 residues. These data also formed part of another study, on T cells in Graves' hyperthyroidism and ophthalmopathy.

The J gene is TRBJ1-1, the V gene TRBV20-1; D remains ambiguous. The sequence came from a man aged 25 to 40 with Graves disease. The starting material was peripheral blood mononuclear cells (PBMCs), obtained at new diagnosis, from a patient treated with antithyroid drugs. CDR3 bases: TGCAGTGCTAGAGATCAGATGAACACTGAAGCTTTCTTT. It translates to CSARDQMNTEAFF.